The clone carrying this T cell receptor (beta chain) has more than one count but fewer than ten. Its specificity is not known. This entry is derived from a study of metastatic and nonmetastatic thyroid tumors. Study as a whole: The authors compared repertoires across blood and tumor or nodule tissue from malignant and benign thyroid patients. The study's findings and limits: It was reported that TCR beta diversity was significantly higher in malignant thyroid tumors than benign nodules, in blood and tumor.

In the authors' workflow: CDR3 differences across clinicopathological groups were used to build a distant-metastasis classifier for papillary thyroid cancer. TCRdb re-analyzed the PCR reads using MiXCR. The V and J calls reflect TCRdb's pipeline rather than the authors' work. Of about 43,000 clones listed, about 3.3% are singletons. Each patient came to thyroid surgery without any prior treatment (of any kind). The CDR3 consists of 15 residues. Trimming left V 6 bases short and J 3 bases short, with 15 bases between. Germline V gives CDR1 MNHEY, CDR2 SVGEGT. V is TRBV6-2 or TRBV6-3 and J is TRBJ1-3, with TRBD1 as a possible D gene (5 bases). This receptor was taken from a female donor with papillary thyroid cancer or a benign thyroid nodule (not recorded which). Some clones in this sample may be carry-over from other donors' samples. Input material: blood. The DNA of the CDR3 is TGTGCCAGCAGCCCCGAGGGGTCCTGTGGAAACACCATATATTTT. It is translated as CASSPEGSCGNTIYF.